This T cell receptor (beta chain) stems from a study of identical twins. Study-level findings and limits: Beta clonotypes that were abundant in cord blood contained fewer insertions, a pattern absent from memory repertoires.

The CDR3 length is 18 residues. V gave up 1 base and J gave up 1 base; unmatched junction bases: 3. Germline lookup yields CDR1 SGHVS and CDR2 FQNEAQ. This clonotype was observed a few times. What it recognizes is unknown. MiXCR, applied by TCRdb to the 5' RACE reads, yields one record per CDR3 protein. This sample has hundreds of thousands of distinct CDR3 sequences; roughly 9.4% occur once, and the top ten carry 5.1%. The chain joins TRBV7-8 to TRBJ2-1; 14 bases agree with TRBD2. The receptor's source is a young woman in good health. Sequenced: memory (CD45RO+) T cells sorted from blood. The CDR3 nucleotides are TGTGCCAGCAGCTTAGGAGGGACTAGCGGGGGTTCCTACAATGAGCAGTTCTTC. As protein: CASSLGGTSGGSYNEQFF. Filled out from reference TRBV7-8 and TRBJ2-1, the complete variable domain reads GAGVSQSPRYKVAKRGQDVALRCDPISGHVSLFWYQQALGQGPEFLTYFQNEAQLDKSGLPSDRFFAERPEGSVSTLKIQRTQQEDSAVYLCASSLGGTSGGSYNEQFFGPGTRLTVL.